One and the same sample provided the 10 T cell receptor beta chains below, sequenced in a study of spatial heterogeneity in lung cancer. The time point denotes: blood at routine non-recurrence follow-up after resection. The authors sequenced whole RNA from tumor, nontumor lung or frozen PBMC without sorting. TCRdb used MiXCR to reprocess the 5' RACE reads, holding one entry per CDR3 protein. This sample has roughly 120,000 distinct CDR3 sequences, with 12% found just once. The sample was PBMCs, taken at follow-up. These receptors all come from a male donor with early-stage non-small cell lung cancer.

J is TRBJ2-2 and V is TRBV27; D not certain. Per the germline V gene, CDR1 is MNHEY and CDR2 is SMNVEV (reference sequence). The V and J ends lost 6 bases and 4 bases respectively, with 15 bases between them. This CDR3 region has 15 residues. Written as DNA, the CDR3 is TGTGCCAGCAGACCACCACTGGCGAGCACCGGGGAGCTGTTTTTT. Translation gives CASRPPLASTGELFF.

In this sample, this clonotype turned up a few times. This rearrangement joins TRBV18 to TRBJ1-3, with D perhaps matching TRBD1 (5 bases). Trimming cost V 3 bases and J 4 bases, with 19 bases left between them. The CDR3 consists of 17 residues. Germline CDR1 and CDR2: KGHSH and LQKENI. CDR3 nucleotide sequence: TGTGCCAGCTCACCTAATTTCGTTGGGGGAACGGGAAACACCATATATTTT. It codes for CASSPNFVGGTGNTIYF.

This clonotype has more than one count but fewer than ten. V and J are TRBV27 and TRBJ2-3; TRBD2 agrees at 8 bases. CDR3 length equals 17 residues. Looked up from germline, CDR1 is MNHEY and CDR2 is SMNVEV (reference sequence). With V trimmed by 5 bases and J by 1 base, 11 bases remained unmatched. The DNA of the CDR3 is TGTGCCAGCAGTCCCCCTGTGGCGGGGGGACGCACAGATACGCAGTATTTT. As protein: CASSPPVAGGRTDTQYF.

This clonotype has a count of ten or more. This rearrangement joins TRBV6-2 or TRBV6-3 to TRBJ2-2; D is ambiguous. Per germline, CDR1 MNHEY and CDR2 SVGEGT. CDR3 length equals 16 residues. V was shortened by 2 bases and J by 0 bases, with 10 bases between the two germline ends. This chain's CDR3 is CASSYGRFTNTGELFF. The CDR3 region has the DNA TGTGCCAGCAGTTACGGGCGATTTACGAACACCGGGGAGCTGTTTTTT.

A few counts support this clonotype. The CDR3 coding sequence is TGTGCCACCAGTGACCCAGGGGGGCACTACAATGAGCAGTTCTTC. This sequence encodes CATSDPGGHYNEQFF. The chain links TRBV24-1 to TRBJ2-1; perhaps TRBD1 as D (7 bases). V lost 4 bases, J lost 3 bases, and 12 bases lay in between. The CDR3 has 15 residues. CDR1 is KGHDR and CDR2 is SFDVKD in the germline V gene.

This chain links TRBV25-1 with TRBJ2-7, with D possibly being TRBD2 (7 bases). This CDR3 is 14 amino acids long. In germline, CDR1 is MGHDK, CDR2 SYGVNS. Trimming took off 11 bases at V and 3 bases at J, with 20 bases between the two ends. CDR3 bases: TGTGCCTCCGGGCAGGAGGGGGGGCGCTACGAGCAGTACTTC. Its translation is CASGQEGGRYEQYF.

This clonotype appeared many times. V gene TRBV18 combines with J gene TRBJ1-1; no definite D call. Trimming took off 2 bases at V and 0 bases at J, with 4 bases between the two ends. This CDR3 has 13 amino acids. The germline V gene encodes CDR1 KGHSH and CDR2 LQKENI. CDR3 amino acids: CASSPTLNTEAFF. CDR3 sequence (DNA): TGTGCCAGCTCACCAACATTGAACACTGAAGCTTTCTTT.

This clonotype has a handful of counts. The CDR3: CAWSVGGLNTGELFF. CDR3 DNA sequence: TGTGCCTGGAGTGTCGGGGGACTGAACACCGGGGAGCTGTTTTTT. The chain links TRBV30 to TRBJ2-2; D possibly corresponds to TRBD2 (6 bases). CDR3 length equals 15 residues. Germline V lookup: CDR1 GTSNPN, CDR2 SVGIG (reference sequence). V lost 0 bases and J 1 base, leaving 9 bases between the germline ends.

The chain carries TRBV6-2 or TRBV6-3 and TRBJ2-2, with TRBD2 matching over 9 bases. V lost 2 bases, J lost 3 bases, and 7 bases stayed unmatched. There are 17 residues in the CDR3. In germline, CDR1 is MNHEY, CDR2 SVGEGT. This chain's CDR3 is CASSYPTRLADTGELFF. The CDR3 nucleotides are TGTGCCAGCAGTTACCCTACCAGACTAGCGGACACCGGGGAGCTGTTTTTT.

The chain recombines TRBV7-9 with TRBJ2-3; 13 bases agree with TRBD2. This CDR3 comprises 17 residues. In germline, CDR1 is SEHNR, CDR2 FQNEAQ (reference sequence). V shed 3 bases, J shed 1 base, and the junction held 4 bases outside the gene matches. The CDR3 protein is CASSFQGTSGGTDTQYF. For the CDR3, the DNA is TGTGCCAGCAGCTTTCAAGGGACTAGCGGGGGCACAGATACGCAGTATTTT.